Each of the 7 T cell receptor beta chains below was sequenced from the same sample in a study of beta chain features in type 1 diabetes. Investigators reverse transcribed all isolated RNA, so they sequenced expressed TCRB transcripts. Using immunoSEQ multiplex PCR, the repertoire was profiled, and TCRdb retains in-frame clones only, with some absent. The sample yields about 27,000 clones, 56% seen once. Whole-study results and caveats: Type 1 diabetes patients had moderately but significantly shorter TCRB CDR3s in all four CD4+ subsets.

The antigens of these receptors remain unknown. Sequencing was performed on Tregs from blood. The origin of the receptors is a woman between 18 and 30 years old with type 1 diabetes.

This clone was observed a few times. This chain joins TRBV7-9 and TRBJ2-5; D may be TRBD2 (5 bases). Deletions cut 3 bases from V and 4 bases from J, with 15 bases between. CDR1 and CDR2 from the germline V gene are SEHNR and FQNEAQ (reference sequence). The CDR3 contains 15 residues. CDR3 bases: TGTGCCAGCAGCTTCCTCCTCGTAGGGAGAGAGACCCAGTACTTC. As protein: CASSFLLVGRETQYF.

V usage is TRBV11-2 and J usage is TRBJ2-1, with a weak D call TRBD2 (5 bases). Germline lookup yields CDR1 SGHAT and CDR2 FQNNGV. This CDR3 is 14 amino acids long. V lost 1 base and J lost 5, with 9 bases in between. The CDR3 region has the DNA TGTGCCAGCAGCTTAGTAGCGTTTAACAATGAGCAGTTCTTC. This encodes CASSLVAFNNEQFF.

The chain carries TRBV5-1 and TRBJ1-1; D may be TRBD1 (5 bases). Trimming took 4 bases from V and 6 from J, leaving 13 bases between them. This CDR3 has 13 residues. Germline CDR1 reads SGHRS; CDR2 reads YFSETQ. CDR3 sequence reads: CASSGGIGAEAFF. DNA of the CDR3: TGCGCCAGCAGCGGGGGGATCGGGGCTGAAGCTTTCTTT.

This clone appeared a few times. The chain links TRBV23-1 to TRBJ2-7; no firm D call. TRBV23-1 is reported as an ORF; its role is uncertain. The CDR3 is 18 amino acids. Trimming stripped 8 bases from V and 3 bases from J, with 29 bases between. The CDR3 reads CASLPGVSPEYPLYEQYV. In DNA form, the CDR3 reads TGCGCCAGCCTGCCAGGCGTGAGTCCTGAGTACCCCCTCTACGAGCAGTACGTC.

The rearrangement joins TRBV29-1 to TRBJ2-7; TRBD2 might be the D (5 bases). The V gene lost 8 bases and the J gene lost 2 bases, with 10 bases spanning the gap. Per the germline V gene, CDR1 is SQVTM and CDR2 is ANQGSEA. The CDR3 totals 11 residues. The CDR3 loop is CSMRVAYEQYF. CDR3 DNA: TGCAGCATGCGGGTCGCCTACGAGCAGTACTTC.

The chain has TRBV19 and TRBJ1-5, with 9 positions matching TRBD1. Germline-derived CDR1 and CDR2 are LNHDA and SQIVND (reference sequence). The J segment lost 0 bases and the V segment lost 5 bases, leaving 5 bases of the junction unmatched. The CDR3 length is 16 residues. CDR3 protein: CASSSPTGGSNQPQHF. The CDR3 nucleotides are TGTGCCAGTAGTTCCCCGACAGGGGGTAGCAATCAGCCCCAGCATTTT.

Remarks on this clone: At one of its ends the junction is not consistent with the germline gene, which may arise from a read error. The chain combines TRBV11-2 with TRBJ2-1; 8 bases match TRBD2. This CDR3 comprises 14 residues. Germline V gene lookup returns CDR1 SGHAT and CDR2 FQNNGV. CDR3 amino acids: CASSLDTGGRAQVF. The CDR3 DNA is TGTGCCAGCAGCTTAGATACGGGGGGGAGGGCCCAGGTCTTC.